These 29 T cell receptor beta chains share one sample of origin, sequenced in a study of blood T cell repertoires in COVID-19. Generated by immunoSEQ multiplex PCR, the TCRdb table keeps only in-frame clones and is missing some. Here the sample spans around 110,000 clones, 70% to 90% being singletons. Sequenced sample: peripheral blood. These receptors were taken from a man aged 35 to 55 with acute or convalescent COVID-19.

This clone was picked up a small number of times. In nucleotides, the CDR3 is TGTGCCAGCAGCTCCCTTTCTGACAGGGTGAACACTGAAGCTTTCTTT. Its translation is CASSSLSDRVNTEAFF. The V gene is TRBV27, the J gene TRBJ1-1; TRBD1 matches at 7 bases. The CDR3 contains 16 residues. From germline, CDR1 is MNHEY and CDR2 SMNVEV (reference sequence). The V and J ends lost 6 bases and 0 bases, in that order; junction bases with no gene match: 10.

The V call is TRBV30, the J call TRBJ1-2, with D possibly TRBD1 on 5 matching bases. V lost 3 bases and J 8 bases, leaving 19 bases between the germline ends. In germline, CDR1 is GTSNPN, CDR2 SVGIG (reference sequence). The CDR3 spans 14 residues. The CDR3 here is CAWSMGHPLRGYTF. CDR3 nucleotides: TGTGCCTGGAGCATGGGGCACCCCCTCCGGGGCTACACCTTC.

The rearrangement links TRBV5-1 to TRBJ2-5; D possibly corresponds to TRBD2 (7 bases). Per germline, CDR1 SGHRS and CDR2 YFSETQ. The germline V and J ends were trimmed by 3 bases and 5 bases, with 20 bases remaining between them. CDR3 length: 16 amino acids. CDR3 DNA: TGCGCCAGCAGCTCCAGGCCGGCGGGGGCCACCGAGACCCAGTACTTC. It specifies CASSSRPAGATETQYF.

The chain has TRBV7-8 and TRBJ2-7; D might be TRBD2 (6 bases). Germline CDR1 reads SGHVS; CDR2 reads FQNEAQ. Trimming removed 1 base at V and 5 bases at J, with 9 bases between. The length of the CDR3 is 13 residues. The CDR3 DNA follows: TGTGCCAGCAGCTTAGAGGGACTCCACGAGCAGTACTTC. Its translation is CASSLEGLHEQYF.

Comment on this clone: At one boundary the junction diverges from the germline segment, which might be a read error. CDR3 loop: CASSSGQYGKLFF. As DNA, the CDR3 is TGTGCTAGCAGCTCTGGACAGTACGGGAAGCTGTTTTTT. The chain links TRBV7-7 to TRBJ2-2; TRBD1 might be the D (6 bases). Germline V CDR1 and CDR2: SSHAT, FNYEAQ (reference sequence). The CDR3 has 13 residues.

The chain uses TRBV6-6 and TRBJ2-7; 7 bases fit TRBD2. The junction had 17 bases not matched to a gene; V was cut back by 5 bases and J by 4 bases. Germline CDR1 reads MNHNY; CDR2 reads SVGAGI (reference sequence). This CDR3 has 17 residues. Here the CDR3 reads CASSPIAGPSYYYEQYF. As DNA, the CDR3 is TGTGCCAGCAGTCCCATAGCGGGCCCCTCATACTATTACGAGCAGTACTTC.

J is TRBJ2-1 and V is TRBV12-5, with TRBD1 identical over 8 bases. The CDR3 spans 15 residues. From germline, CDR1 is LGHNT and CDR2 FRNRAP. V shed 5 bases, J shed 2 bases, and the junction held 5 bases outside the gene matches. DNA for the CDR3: TGTGCTAGTGGTAACTCACAGGGGGCCTACAATGAGCAGTTCTTC. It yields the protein CASGNSQGAYNEQFF. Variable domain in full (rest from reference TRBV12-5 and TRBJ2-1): DARVTQTPRHKVTEMGQEVTMRCQPILGHNTVFWYRQTMMQGLELLAYFRNRAPLDDSGMPKDRFSAEMPDATLATLKIQPSEPRDSAVYFCASGNSQGAYNEQFFGPGTRLTVL.

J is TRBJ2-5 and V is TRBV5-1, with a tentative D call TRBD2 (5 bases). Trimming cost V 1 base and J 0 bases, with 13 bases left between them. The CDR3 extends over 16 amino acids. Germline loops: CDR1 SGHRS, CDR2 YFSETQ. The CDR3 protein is CASSLSAGANQETQYF. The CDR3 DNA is TGCGCCAGCAGCTTGTCGGCGGGCGCAAACCAAGAGACCCAGTACTTC.

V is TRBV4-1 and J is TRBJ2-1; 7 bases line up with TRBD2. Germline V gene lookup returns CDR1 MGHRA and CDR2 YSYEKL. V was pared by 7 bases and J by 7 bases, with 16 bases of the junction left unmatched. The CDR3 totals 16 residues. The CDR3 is CASTIRPGLRKNEQFF. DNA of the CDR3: TGCGCCAGCACCATCAGGCCGGGACTACGTAAGAATGAGCAGTTCTTC.

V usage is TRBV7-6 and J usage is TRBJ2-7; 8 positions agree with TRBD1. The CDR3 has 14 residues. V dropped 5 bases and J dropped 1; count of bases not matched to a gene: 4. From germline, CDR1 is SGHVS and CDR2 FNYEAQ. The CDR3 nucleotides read TGTGCCAGCAGCCCCAGACAGGGGTCCTACGAGCAGTACTTC. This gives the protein CASSPRQGSYEQYF.

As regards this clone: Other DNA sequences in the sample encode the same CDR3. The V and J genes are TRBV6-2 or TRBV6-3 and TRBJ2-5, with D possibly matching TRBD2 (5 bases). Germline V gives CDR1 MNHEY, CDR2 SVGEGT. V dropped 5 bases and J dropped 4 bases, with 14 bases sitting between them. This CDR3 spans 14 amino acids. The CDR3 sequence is CASSHGLAGETQYF. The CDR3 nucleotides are TGTGCCAGCAGTCATGGACTCGCGGGAGAGACCCAGTACTTC.

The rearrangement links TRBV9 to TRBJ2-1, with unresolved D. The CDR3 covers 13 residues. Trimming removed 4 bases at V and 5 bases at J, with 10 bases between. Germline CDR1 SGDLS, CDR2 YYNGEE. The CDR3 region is CASSSSGDNEQFF. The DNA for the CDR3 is TGTGCCAGCAGCTCCTCGGGTGACAATGAGCAGTTCTTC.

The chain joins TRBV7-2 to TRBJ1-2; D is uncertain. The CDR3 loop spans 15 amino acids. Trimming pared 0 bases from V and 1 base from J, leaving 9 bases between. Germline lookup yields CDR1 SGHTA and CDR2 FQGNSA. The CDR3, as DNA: TGTGCCAGCAGCTTAGCGCTCCTCTATAACTATGGCTACACCTTC. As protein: CASSLALLYNYGYTF. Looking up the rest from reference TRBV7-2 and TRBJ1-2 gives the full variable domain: GAGVSQSPSNKVTEKGKDVELRCDPISGHTALYWYRQSLGQGLEFLIYFQGNSAPDKSGLPSDRFSAERTGGSVSTLTIQRTQQEDSAVYLCASSLALLYNYGYTFGSGTRLTVV.

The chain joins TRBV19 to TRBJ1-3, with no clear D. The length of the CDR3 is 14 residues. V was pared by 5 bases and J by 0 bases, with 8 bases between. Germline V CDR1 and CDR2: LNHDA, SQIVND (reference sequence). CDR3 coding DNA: TGTGCCAGTAGTCCCCGCGACTCTGGAAACACCATATATTTT. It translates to CASSPRDSGNTIYF. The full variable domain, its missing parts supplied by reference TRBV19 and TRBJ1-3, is DGGITQSPKYLFRKEGQNVTLSCEQNLNHDAMYWYRQDPGQGLRLIYYSQIVNDFQKGDIAEGYSVSREKKESFPLTVTSAQKNPTAFYLCASSPRDSGNTIYFGEGSWLTVV.

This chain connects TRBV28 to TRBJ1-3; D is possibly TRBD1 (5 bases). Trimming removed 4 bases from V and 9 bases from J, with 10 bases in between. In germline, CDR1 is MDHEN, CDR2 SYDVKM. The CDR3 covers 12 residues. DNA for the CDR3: TGTGCCAGCAGTTCCCCGGGGGTCACCATATATTTT. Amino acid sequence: CASSSPGVTIYF.

CDR3: CASSGAAAGNTEAFF. As DNA, the CDR3 is TGTGCCAGCAGTGGGGCGGCAGCGGGGAACACTGAAGCTTTCTTT. The chain uses TRBV28 and TRBJ1-1, with a possible D match to TRBD1 (5 bases). Germline V gives CDR1 MDHEN, CDR2 SYDVKM. V dropped 5 bases and J dropped 1 base, with 14 bases sitting between them. This CDR3 region has 15 residues.

For the CDR3, the DNA is TGTGCCAGCAGCCCCGGGACTAGCGGATACGAGCAGTACTTC. Translating it yields CASSPGTSGYEQYF. The chain carries TRBV7-2 and TRBJ2-7, with 11 bases fitting TRBD2. This CDR3 is 14 amino acids long. V gave up 5 bases and J gave up 4 bases; unmatched junction bases: 4. CDR1 and CDR2 (germline): SGHTA, FQGNSA.

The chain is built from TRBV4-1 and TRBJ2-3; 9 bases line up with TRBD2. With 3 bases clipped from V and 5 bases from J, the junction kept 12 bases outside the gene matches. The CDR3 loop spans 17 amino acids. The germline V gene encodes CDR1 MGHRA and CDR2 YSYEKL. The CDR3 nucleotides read TGCGCCAGCAGCCACCGAGGGGGGACTAGCTCGGTAGATACGCAGTATTTT. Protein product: CASSHRGGTSSVDTQYF.

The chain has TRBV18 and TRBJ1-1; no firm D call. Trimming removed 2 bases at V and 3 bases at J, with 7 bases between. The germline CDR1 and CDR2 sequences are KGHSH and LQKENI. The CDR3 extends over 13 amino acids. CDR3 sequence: CASSPLRDTEAFF. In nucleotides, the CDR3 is TGTGCCAGCTCACCATTGAGGGACACTGAAGCTTTCTTT.

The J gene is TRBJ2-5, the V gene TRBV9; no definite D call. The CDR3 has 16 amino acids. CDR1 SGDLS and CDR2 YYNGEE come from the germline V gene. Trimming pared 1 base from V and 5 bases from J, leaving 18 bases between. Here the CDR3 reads CASSVRPAGFLETQYF. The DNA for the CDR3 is TGTGCCAGCAGCGTAAGGCCTGCCGGGTTTTTGGAGACCCAGTACTTC.

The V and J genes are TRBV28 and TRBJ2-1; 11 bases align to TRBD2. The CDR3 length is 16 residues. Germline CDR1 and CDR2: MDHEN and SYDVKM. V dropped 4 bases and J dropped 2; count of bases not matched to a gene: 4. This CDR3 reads CASSSEGLAAYNEQFF. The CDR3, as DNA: TGTGCCAGCAGTTCAGAGGGACTAGCGGCCTACAATGAGCAGTTCTTC.

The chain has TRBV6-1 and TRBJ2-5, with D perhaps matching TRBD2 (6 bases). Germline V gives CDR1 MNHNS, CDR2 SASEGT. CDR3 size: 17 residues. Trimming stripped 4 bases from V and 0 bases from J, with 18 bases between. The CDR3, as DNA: TGTGCCAGCAGTGTCGTGGTTTCTAGCGCGTACCAAGAGACCCAGTACTTC. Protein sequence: CASSVVVSSAYQETQYF.

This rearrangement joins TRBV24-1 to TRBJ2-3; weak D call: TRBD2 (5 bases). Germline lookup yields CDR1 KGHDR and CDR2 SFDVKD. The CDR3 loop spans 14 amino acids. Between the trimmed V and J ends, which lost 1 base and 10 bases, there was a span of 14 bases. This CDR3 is CATSDLSGPRAQYF. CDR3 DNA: TGTGCCACCAGTGATTTAAGTGGTCCGAGGGCGCAGTATTTT.

This CDR3 is CASRTGTGTSVGNTIYF. Written as DNA, the CDR3 is TGTGCCAGCAGAACCGGGACAGGGACTTCGGTCGGAAACACCATATATTTT. The V call is TRBV5-5, the J call TRBJ1-3; 9 bases align to TRBD1. The CDR3 loop spans 17 amino acids. The germline V gene has CDR1 SGHKS and CDR2 YYEKEE (reference sequence). The V segment lost 5 bases and the J segment 4 bases; nucleotides outside the gene matches: 13. Full variable domain (rest looked up from reference TRBV5-5 and TRBJ1-3): DAGVTQSPTHLIKTRGQQVTLRCSPISGHKSVSWYQQVLGQGPQFIFQYYEKEERGRGNFPDRFSARQFPNYSSELNVNALLLGDSALYLCASRTGTGTSVGNTIYFGEGSWLTVV.

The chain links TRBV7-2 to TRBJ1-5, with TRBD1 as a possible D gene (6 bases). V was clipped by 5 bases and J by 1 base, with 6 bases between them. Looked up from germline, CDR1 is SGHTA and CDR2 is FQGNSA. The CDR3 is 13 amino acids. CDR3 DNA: TGTGCCAGCAGCGGGGGCAGCAATCAGCCCCAGCATTTT. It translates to CASSGGSNQPQHF.

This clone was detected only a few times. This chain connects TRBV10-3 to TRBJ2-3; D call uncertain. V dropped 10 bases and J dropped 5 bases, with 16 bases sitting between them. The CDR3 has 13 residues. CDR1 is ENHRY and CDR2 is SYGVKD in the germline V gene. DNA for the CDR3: TGTGCCACCTCCGATTTCACCGGAGATACGCAGTATTTT. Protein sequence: CATSDFTGDTQYF.

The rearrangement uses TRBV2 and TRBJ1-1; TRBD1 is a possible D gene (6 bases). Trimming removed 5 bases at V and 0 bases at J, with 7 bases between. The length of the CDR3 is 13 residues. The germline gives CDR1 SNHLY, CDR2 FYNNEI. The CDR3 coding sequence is TGTGCCAGCAGTCGGGACATGAACACTGAAGCTTTCTTT. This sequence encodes CASSRDMNTEAFF.

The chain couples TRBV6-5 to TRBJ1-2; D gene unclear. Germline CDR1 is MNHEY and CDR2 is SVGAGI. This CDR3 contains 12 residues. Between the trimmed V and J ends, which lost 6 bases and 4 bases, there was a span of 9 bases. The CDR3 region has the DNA TGTGCCAGCAGGAGAGGGCCCTATGGCTACACCTTC. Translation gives CASRRGPYGYTF.

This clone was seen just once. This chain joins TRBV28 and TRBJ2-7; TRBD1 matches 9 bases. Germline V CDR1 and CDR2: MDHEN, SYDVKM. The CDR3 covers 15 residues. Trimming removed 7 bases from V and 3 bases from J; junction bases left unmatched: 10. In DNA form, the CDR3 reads TGTGCCAGCAACGCTCCGGGACAGGGCCTCTACGAGCAGTACTTC. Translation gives CASNAPGQGLYEQYF.